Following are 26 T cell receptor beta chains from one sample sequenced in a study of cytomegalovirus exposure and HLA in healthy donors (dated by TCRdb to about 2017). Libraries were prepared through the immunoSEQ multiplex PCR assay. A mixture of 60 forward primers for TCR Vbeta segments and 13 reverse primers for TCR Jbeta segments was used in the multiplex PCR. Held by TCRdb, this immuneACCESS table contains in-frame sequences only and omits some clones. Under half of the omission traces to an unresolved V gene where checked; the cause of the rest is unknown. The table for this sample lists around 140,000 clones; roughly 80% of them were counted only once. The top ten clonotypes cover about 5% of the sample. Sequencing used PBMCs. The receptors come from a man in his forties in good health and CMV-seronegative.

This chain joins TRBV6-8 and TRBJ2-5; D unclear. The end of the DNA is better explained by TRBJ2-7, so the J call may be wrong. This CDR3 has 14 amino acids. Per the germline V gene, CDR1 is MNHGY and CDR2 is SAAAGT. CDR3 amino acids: CASKESPRSNEQYF. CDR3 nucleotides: TGTGCCAGCAAAGAGAGTCCCAGGTCGAACGAGCAGTACTTC.

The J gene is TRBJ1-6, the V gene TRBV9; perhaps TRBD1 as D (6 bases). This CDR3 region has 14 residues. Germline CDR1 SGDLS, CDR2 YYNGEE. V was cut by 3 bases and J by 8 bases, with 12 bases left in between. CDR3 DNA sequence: TGTGCCAGCAGCGCGCAGGGGCGGGATTCACCCCTCCACTTT. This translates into CASSAQGRDSPLHF.

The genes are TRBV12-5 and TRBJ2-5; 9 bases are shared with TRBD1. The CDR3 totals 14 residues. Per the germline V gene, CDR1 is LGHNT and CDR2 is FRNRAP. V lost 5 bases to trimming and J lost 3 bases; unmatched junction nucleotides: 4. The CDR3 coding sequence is TGTGCTAGTGGTGGGGGACAGGGAAAAGAGACCCAGTACTTC. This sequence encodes CASGGGQGKETQYF.

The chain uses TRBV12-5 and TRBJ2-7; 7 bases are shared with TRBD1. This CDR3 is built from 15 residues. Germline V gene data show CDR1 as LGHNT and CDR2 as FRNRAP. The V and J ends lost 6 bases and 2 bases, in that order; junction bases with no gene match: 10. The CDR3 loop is CASGSRPRGTYEQYF. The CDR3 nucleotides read TGTGCTAGTGGCTCCCGGCCCAGGGGGACCTACGAGCAGTACTTC.

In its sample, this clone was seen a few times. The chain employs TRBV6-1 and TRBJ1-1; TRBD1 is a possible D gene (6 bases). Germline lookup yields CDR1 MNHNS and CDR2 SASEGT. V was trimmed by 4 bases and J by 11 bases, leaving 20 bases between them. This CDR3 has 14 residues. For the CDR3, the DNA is TGTGCCAGCAGTGGTACAGGGCGTCCTGTGCCCGCTTTCTTT. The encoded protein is CASSGTGRPVPAFF.

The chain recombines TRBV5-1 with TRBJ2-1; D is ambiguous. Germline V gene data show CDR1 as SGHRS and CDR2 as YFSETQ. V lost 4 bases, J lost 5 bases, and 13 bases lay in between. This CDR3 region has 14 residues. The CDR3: CASSPPARNNEQFF. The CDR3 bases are TGCGCCAGCAGCCCTCCTGCGCGGAACAATGAGCAGTTCTTC. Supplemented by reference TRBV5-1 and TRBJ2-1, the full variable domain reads KAGVTQTPRYLIKTRGQQVTLSCSPISGHRSVSWYQQTPGQGLQFLFEYFSETQRNKGNFPGRFSGRQFSNSRSEMNVSTLELGDSALYLCASSPPARNNEQFFGPGTRLTVL.

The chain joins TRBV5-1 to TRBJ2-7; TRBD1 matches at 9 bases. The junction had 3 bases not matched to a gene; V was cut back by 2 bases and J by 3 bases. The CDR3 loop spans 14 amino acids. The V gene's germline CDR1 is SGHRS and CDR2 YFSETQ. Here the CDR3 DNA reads TGCGCCAGCAGCTTACCGGGACAGGGCTACGAGCAGTACTTC. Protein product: CASSLPGQGYEQYF. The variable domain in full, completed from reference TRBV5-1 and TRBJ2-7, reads KAGVTQTPRYLIKTRGQQVTLSCSPISGHRSVSWYQQTPGQGLQFLFEYFSETQRNKGNFPGRFSGRQFSNSRSEMNVSTLELGDSALYLCASSLPGQGYEQYFGPGTRLTVT.

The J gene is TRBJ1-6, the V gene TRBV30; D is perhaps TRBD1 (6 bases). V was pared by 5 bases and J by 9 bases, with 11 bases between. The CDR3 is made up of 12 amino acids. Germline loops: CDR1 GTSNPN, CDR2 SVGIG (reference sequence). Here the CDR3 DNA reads TGTGCCTGGGTTACAGGGAGTTCACCCCTCCACTTT. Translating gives CAWVTGSSPLHF.

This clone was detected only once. CDR3 nucleotides: TGTGCCAGCTCACCACGGGCTGACAGGGCCACTGAAGCTTTCTTT. Amino acid sequence: CASSPRADRATEAFF. The genes are TRBV18 and TRBJ1-1, with TRBD1 matching 7 bases. The CDR3 spans 15 residues. CDR1 and CDR2 (germline): KGHSH, LQKENI. Losses at the gene ends were 1 base for V and 4 bases for J; bases not matched to a gene: 6.

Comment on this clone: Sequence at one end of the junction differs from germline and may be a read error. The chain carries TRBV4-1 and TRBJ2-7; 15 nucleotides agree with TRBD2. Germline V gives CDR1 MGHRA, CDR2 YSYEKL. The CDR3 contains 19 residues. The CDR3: CASSKEFPGLAGGSYEQYF. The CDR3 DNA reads TGCGCCAGCAGCAAAGAGTTCCCGGGACTAGCGGGGGGATCCTACGAGCAGTACTTC.

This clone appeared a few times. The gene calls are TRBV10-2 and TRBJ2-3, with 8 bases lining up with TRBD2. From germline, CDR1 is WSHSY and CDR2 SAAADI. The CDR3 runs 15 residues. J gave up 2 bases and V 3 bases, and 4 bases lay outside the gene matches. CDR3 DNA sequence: TGCGCCAGCAGTGAACAGCGGGGGTACACAGATACGCAGTATTTT. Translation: CASSEQRGYTDTQYF.

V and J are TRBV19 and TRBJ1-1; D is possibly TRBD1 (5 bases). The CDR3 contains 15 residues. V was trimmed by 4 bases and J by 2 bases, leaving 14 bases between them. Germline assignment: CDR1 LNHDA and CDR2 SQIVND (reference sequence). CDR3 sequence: CASSRPSDSNTEAFF. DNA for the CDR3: TGTGCCAGTAGTAGGCCCTCAGACAGCAACACTGAAGCTTTCTTT.

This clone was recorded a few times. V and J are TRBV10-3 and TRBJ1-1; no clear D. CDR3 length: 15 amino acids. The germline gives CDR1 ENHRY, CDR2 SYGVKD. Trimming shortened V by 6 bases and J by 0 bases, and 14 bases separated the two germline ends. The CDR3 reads CAIRDEALMNTEAFF. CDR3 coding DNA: TGTGCCATCAGAGACGAGGCTCTCATGAACACTGAAGCTTTCTTT.

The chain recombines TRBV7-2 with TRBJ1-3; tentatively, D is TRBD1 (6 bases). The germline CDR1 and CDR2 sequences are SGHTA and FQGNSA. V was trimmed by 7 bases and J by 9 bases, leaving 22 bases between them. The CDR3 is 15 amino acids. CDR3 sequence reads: CASNTGPWDRSTIYF. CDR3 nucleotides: TGTGCCAGCAACACAGGGCCCTGGGATAGGAGCACCATATATTTT.

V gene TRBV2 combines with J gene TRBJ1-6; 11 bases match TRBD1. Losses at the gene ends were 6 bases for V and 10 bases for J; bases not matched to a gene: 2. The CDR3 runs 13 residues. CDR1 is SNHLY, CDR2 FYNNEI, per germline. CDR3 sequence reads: CASRGQGGSPLHF. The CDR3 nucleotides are TGTGCCAGCAGGGGACAGGGGGGCTCACCCCTCCACTTT.

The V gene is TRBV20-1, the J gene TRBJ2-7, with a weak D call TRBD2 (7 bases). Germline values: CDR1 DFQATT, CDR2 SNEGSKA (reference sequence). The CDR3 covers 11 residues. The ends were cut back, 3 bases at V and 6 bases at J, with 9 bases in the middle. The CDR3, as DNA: TGCAGTGCTAGGGGGGGGGCCGAGCAGTACTTC. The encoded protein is CSARGGAEQYF.

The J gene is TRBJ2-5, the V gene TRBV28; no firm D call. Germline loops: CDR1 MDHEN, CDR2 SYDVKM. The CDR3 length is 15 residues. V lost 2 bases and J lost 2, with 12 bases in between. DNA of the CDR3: TGTGCCAGCAGTTTAAGGTCCCAGAGGCAAGAGACCCAGTACTTC. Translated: CASSLRSQRQETQYF.

CDR3 nucleotide sequence: TGTGCCAGCAGTGGACCGGGAAGCACAGATACGCAGTATTTT. Translated: CASSGPGSTDTQYF. The chain is built from TRBV2 and TRBJ2-3, with D perhaps matching TRBD2 (5 bases). The V end was cut by 4 bases, the J end by 0 bases, with 8 bases between. The CDR3 covers 14 residues. The germline CDR1 and CDR2 sequences are SNHLY and FYNNEI. The complete variable domain, with remaining parts taken from reference TRBV2 and TRBJ2-3, reads EPEVTQTPSHQVTQMGQEVILRCVPISNHLYFYWYRQILGQKVEFLVSFYNNEISEKSEIFDDQFSVERPDGSNFTLKIRSTKLEDSAMYFCASSGPGSTDTQYFGPGTRLTVL.

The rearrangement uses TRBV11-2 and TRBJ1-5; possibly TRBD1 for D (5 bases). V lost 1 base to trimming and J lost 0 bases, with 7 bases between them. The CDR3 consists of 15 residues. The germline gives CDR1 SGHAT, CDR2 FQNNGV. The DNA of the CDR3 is TGTGCCAGCAGCTTAGCGGGGGTTAGCAATCAGCCCCAGCATTTT. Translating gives CASSLAGVSNQPQHF.

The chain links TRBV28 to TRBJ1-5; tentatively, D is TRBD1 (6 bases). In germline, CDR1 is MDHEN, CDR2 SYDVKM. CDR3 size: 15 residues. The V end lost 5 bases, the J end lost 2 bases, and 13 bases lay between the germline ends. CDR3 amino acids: CASSAIGGGNQPQHF. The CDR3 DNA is TGTGCCAGCAGTGCAATAGGGGGAGGCAATCAGCCCCAGCATTTT.

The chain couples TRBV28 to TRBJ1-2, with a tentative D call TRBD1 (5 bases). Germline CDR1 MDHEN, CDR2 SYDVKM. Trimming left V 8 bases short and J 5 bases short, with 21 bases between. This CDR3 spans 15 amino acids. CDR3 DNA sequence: TGTGCCAGCGAATTTCAGGGATGGGAGGGATATGGCTACACCTTC. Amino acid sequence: CASEFQGWEGYGYTF.

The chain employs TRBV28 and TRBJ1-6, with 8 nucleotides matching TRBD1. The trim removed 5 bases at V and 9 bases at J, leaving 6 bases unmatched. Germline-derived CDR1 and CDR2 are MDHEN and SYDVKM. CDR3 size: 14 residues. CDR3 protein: CASSAPGQVSPLHF. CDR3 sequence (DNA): TGTGCCAGCAGTGCCCCGGGACAGGTTTCACCCCTCCACTTT.

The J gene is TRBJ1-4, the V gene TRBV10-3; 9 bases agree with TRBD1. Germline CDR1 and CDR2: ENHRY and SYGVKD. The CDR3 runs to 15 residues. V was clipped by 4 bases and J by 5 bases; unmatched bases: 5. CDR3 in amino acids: CAISGTGGTNEKLFF. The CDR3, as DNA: TGTGCCATCAGTGGCACAGGGGGCACGAATGAAAAACTGTTTTTT.

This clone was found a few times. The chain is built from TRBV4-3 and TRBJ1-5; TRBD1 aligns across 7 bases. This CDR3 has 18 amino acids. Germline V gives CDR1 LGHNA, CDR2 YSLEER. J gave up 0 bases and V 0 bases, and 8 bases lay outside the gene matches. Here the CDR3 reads CASSQDWQGEISNQPQHF. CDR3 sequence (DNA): TGCGCCAGCAGCCAAGATTGGCAGGGGGAGATTAGCAATCAGCCCCAGCATTTT.

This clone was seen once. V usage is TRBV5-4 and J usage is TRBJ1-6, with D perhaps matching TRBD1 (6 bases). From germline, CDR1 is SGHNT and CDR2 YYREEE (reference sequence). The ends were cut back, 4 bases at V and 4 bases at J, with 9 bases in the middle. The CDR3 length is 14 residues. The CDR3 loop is CASSADRYNSPLHF. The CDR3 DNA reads TGTGCCAGCAGCGCGGACAGATATAATTCACCCCTCCACTTT. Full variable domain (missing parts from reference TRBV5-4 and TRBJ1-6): ETGVTQSPTHLIKTRGQQVTLRCSSQSGHNTVSWYQQALGQGPQFIFQYYREEENGRGNFPPRFSGLQFPNYSSELNVNALELDDSALYLCASSADRYNSPLHFGNGTRLTVT.

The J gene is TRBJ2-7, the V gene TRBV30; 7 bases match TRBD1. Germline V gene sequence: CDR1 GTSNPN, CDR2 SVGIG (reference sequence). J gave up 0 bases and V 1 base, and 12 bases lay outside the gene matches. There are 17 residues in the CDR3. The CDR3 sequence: CAWSALWTGPRSYEQYF. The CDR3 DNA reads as TGTGCCTGGAGTGCCCTTTGGACAGGACCCCGCTCCTACGAGCAGTACTTC.